This T cell receptor (beta chain) came from a study of blood T cell repertoires in COVID-19. Study-level background: There were acute and convalescent COVID-19 samples, and they came from the United States, Italy and Spain.

In the authors' methods: Scientists estimated how many nucleated cells there were by amplifying reference gene primers. Generated by immunoSEQ multiplex PCR, the TCRdb table keeps only in-frame clones and is missing some. V, J and clone size are taken as reported in that table, and D and trimming were inferred from the DNA itself. The table records 100,000 or so clones, 85% of them present only once. This clone was counted a few times. V lost 6 bases and J lost 3, with 9 bases in between. Germline lookup yields CDR1 LNHDA and CDR2 SQIVND (reference sequence). This CDR3 comprises 13 residues. The chain joins TRBV19 to TRBJ1-5; D gene ambiguous. The receptor was isolated from a human donor in a cohort sampled during active COVID-19. The sample comprised peripheral blood. The CDR3 DNA reads TGTGCCAGTAGCCCTCGTTACAATCAGCCCCAGCATTTT. Its translation: CASSPRYNQPQHF.